These 9 T cell receptor beta chains were sequenced from one sample in a study of OX40 agonist ivuxolimab in advanced cancers. Profiling relied on immunoSEQ multiplex PCR, and the TCRdb table lists in-frame clones only, not all of them. The sample records just under 75,000 clones, approximately 90% being singletons. The input for sequencing was CD4+ or CD8+ T cells sorted from blood, taken in a trial of the OX40 agonist ivuxolimab. The source of these receptors is an adult with an advanced solid tumor such as melanoma, head and neck, liver or kidney cancer.

V is TRBV9 and J is TRBJ2-7; D uncertain. The CDR3 contains 15 residues. Looked up from germline, CDR1 is SGDLS and CDR2 is YYNGEE. Trimming left V 3 bases short and J 5 bases short, with 18 bases between. The CDR3 DNA reads as TGTGCCAGCAGCGCCTCTAGGGAACCCTACGACGAGCAGTACTTC. Amino acids: CASSASREPYDEQYF.

V usage is TRBV6-6 and J usage is TRBJ1-1; unclear D gene. V lost 5 bases and J lost 5, with 12 bases in between. The length of the CDR3 is 13 residues. CDR1 is MNHNY and CDR2 is SVGAGI in the germline V gene (reference sequence). In nucleotides, the CDR3 is TGTGCCAGCAGTAGTAAAGCTGGGACTGAAGCTTTCTTT. Translated: CASSSKAGTEAFF.

The J gene is TRBJ2-5, the V gene TRBV9; the D gene is possibly TRBD2 (6 bases). The CDR3 length is 17 residues. V lost 0 bases to trimming and J lost 5 bases, with 20 bases between them. Germline CDR1 and CDR2: SGDLS and YYNGEE. CDR3 nucleotide sequence: TGTGCCAGCAGCGTAGGATTCCCCGGGACTGATAGGGAGACCCAGTACTTC. Translated: CASSVGFPGTDRETQYF.

The chain carries TRBV10-3 and TRBJ2-2; D assignment may be TRBD1 or TRBD2 (5 bases each). This CDR3 has 16 residues. CDR1 is ENHRY, CDR2 SYGVKD, per germline. V shed 0 bases and J shed 0 bases, with 8 bases lying between them. This chain's CDR3 is CAISESGTANTGELFF. CDR3 nucleotides: TGTGCCATCAGTGAGTCCGGGACGGCGAACACCGGGGAGCTGTTTTTT.

The chain couples TRBV18 to TRBJ1-2, with D possibly being TRBD1 (5 bases). In germline, CDR1 is KGHSH, CDR2 LQKENI. The CDR3 has 16 residues. V lost 4 bases and J 7 bases, leaving 22 bases between the germline ends. DNA of the CDR3: TGTGCCAGCTCACGGTCCGGGACGGAACTCTCCGGTGGCTACACCTTC. This sequence encodes CASSRSGTELSGGYTF.

This chain connects TRBV7-2 to TRBJ2-1; 9 bases map to TRBD1. The germline gives CDR1 SGHTA, CDR2 FQGNSA. Trimming at V came to 1 base and at J to 2 bases, leaving 6 bases not matched to a gene. CDR3 length: 17 amino acids. CDR3: CASSLEGGQGPYNEQFF. The DNA for the CDR3 is TGTGCCAGCAGCTTAGAGGGGGGACAGGGCCCCTACAATGAGCAGTTCTTC.

The chain is built from TRBV29-1 and TRBJ2-4, with D possibly being TRBD2 (6 bases). Germline lookup yields CDR1 SQVTM and CDR2 ANQGSEA. The V gene lost 7 bases and the J gene lost 3 bases, with 19 bases spanning the gap. There are 15 residues in the CDR3. CDR3: CSAIRDYGGKNIQYF. CDR3 nucleotide sequence: TGCAGCGCCATAAGGGATTACGGGGGCAAAAACATTCAGTACTTC.

The rearrangement uses TRBV6-5 and TRBJ1-4, with D possibly TRBD1 on 5 matching bases. The V gene lost 3 bases and the J gene lost 3 bases, with 14 bases spanning the gap. The CDR3 is 16 amino acids. CDR1 MNHEY and CDR2 SVGAGI come from the germline V gene. The CDR3 region is CASSYGGGEPNEKLFF. CDR3 bases: TGTGCCAGCAGTTATGGGGGAGGGGAGCCTAATGAAAAACTGTTTTTT.

V usage is TRBV5-1 and J usage is TRBJ2-5; TRBD2 matches 7 bases. The germline CDR1 and CDR2 sequences are SGHRS and YFSETQ. CDR3 size: 15 residues. The junction had 13 bases not matched to a gene; V was cut back by 6 bases and J by 5 bases. The chain's CDR3 is CASKPRGLEMETQYF. CDR3 DNA: TGCGCCAGCAAACCTCGCGGACTAGAAATGGAGACCCAGTACTTC.